The 10 T cell receptor beta chains given below trace back to one sample, sequenced in a study of T-cell memory formation after mild COVID-19. MiXCR was run by TCRdb on the 5' RACE reads, yielding one entry per CDR3 protein. The table lists about 140,000 distinct CDR3 sequences, about a fifth of them singletons. Sequencing used PBMCs or a T cell subset sorted from them (not recorded which). The receptors derive from an adult woman who had mild COVID-19 (a few samples of this study predate the infection). Cell type and time point are not known.

This rearrangement joins TRBV6-2 or TRBV6-3 to TRBJ1-2; D unclear. CDR3 size: 11 residues. Germline values: CDR1 MNHEY, CDR2 SVGEGT. V gave up 6 bases and J gave up 13 bases, with 15 bases separating them. The CDR3 sequence: CASSPGPSSTF. CDR3 DNA sequence: TGTGCCAGCAGCCCTGGACCGAGCTCCACCTTC.

This chain joins TRBV6-6 and TRBJ2-7, with 7 bases lining up with TRBD2. CDR1 is MNHNY, CDR2 SVGAGI, per germline (reference sequence). The CDR3 runs to 14 residues. V dropped 2 bases and J dropped 0; count of bases not matched to a gene: 1. For the CDR3, the DNA is TGTGCCAGCAGTTACAGACTAGCCTCCTACGAGCAGTACTTC. Translated: CASSYRLASYEQYF.

The chain carries TRBV29-1 and TRBJ2-3; TRBD2 matches at 7 bases. The CDR3 spans 13 residues. After removal of 7 bases from V and 0 bases from J, the junction contained 4 bases not matched to a gene. The germline CDR1 and CDR2 sequences are SQVTM and ANQGSEA. The CDR3, as DNA: TGCAGCGCCGTGCGGGGGAGCACAGATACGCAGTATTTT. Its protein product is CSAVRGSTDTQYF.

This clonotype came up a few times. The junction departs from germline at one end; a sequencing error may be responsible. The V gene is TRBV7-7, the J gene TRBJ2-5, with 13 bases matching TRBD2. Germline V gene data show CDR1 as SSHAT and CDR2 as FNYEAQ (reference sequence). This CDR3 region has 16 residues. The CDR3 loop reads CASSPGLAGAQETQYF. The CDR3 DNA reads TGTGCTAGCAGTCCTGGACTAGCGGGAGCTCAAGAGACCCAGTACTTC.

CDR3 nucleotide sequence: TGCAGTGCTAGAAAGCGGGAGAGTCCCTACAATGAGCAGTTCTTC. Amino acid sequence: CSARKRESPYNEQFF. The V and J genes are TRBV20-1 and TRBJ2-1; 8 nucleotides align to TRBD2. V was clipped by 2 bases and J by 2 bases; unmatched bases: 5. Per the germline V gene, CDR1 is DFQATT and CDR2 is SNEGSKA (reference sequence). The CDR3 totals 15 residues.

A few counts support this clonotype. The chain joins TRBV5-1 to TRBJ2-1, with TRBD2 matching 15 bases. V was clipped by 3 bases and J by 8 bases; unmatched bases: 6. This CDR3 spans 16 amino acids. Per the germline V gene, CDR1 is SGHRS and CDR2 is YFSETQ. CDR3 nucleotides: TGCGCCAGCAGCTCCGGACTAGCGGGGGGGCGGGATGAGCAGTTCTTC. It specifies CASSSGLAGGRDEQFF.

This clonotype was seen more than once but under ten times. The J gene is TRBJ2-1, the V gene TRBV7-8; 7 positions match TRBD2. The CDR3 has 15 amino acids. After removal of 2 bases from V and 4 bases from J, the junction contained 5 bases not matched to a gene. In germline, CDR1 is SGHVS, CDR2 FQNEAQ. The CDR3 spells CASSLNSGYYNEQFF. DNA for the CDR3: TGTGCCAGCAGCTTAAATAGCGGGTATTACAATGAGCAGTTCTTC.

The chain carries TRBV7-9 and TRBJ2-2; D call uncertain. The CDR3 is made up of 13 amino acids. Germline assignment: CDR1 SEHNR and CDR2 FQNEAQ (reference sequence). V lost 3 bases, J lost 5 bases, and 7 bases lay in between. Here the CDR3 DNA reads TGTGCCAGCAGCTTTTCATGGACCGGGGAGCTGTTTTTT. This translates into CASSFSWTGELFF.

In this sample, this clonotype turned up a few times. The gene calls are TRBV7-2 and TRBJ2-5; 10 bases map to TRBD2. Germline CDR1 reads SGHTA; CDR2 reads FQGNSA. J was trimmed by 0 bases and V by 4 bases; bases with no gene match: 11. The CDR3 spans 18 residues. As DNA, the CDR3 is TGTGCCAGCAGCTCAAGTTTCGGACTAGCGGACTACCAAGAGACCCAGTACTTC. It encodes CASSSSFGLADYQETQYF. The full variable domain, with the rest looked up from reference TRBV7-2 and TRBJ2-5, is GAGVSQSPSNKVTEKGKDVELRCDPISGHTALYWYRQSLGQGLEFLIYFQGNSAPDKSGLPSDRFSAERTGGSVSTLTIQRTQQEDSAVYLCASSSSFGLADYQETQYFGPGTRLLVL.

There are a few counts of this clonotype. CDR3 amino acids: CASSEAQGAPTDTQYF. CDR3 DNA sequence: TGTGCCAGCAGTGAAGCGCAGGGGGCGCCGACAGATACGCAGTATTTT. The chain joins TRBV6-1 to TRBJ2-3; TRBD1 aligns across 8 bases. This CDR3 spans 16 amino acids. V lost 0 bases, J lost 3 bases, and 5 bases stayed unmatched. Looked up from germline, CDR1 is MNHNS and CDR2 is SASEGT.